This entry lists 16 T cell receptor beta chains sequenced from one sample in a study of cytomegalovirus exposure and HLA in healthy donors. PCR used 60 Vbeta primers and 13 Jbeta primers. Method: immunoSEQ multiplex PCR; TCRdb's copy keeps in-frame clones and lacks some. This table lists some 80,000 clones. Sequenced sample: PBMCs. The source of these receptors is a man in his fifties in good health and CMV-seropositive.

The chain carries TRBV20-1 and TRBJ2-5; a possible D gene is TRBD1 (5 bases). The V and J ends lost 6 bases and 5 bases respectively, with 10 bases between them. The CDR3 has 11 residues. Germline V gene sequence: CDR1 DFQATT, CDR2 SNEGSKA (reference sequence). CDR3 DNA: TGCAGTGCGTTTAAGGGGGAGACCCAGTACTTC. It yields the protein CSAFKGETQYF.

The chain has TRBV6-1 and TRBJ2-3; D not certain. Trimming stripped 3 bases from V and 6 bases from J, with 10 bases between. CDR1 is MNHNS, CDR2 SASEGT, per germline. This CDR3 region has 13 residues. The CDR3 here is CASSDLSVDTQYF. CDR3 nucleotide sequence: TGTGCCAGCAGTGACCTCTCAGTCGATACGCAGTATTTT.

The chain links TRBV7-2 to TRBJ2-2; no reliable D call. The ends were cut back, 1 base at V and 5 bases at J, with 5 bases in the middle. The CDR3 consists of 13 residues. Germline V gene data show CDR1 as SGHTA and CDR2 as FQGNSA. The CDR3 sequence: CASSLGPTGELFF. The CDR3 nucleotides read TGTGCCAGCAGCTTAGGTCCTACCGGGGAGCTGTTTTTT. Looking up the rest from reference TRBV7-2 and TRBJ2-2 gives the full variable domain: GAGVSQSPSNKVTEKGKDVELRCDPISGHTALYWYRQSLGQGLEFLIYFQGNSAPDKSGLPSDRFSAERTGGSVSTLTIQRTQQEDSAVYLCASSLGPTGELFFGEGSRLTVL.

The chain's CDR3 is CASSLASTVNNEQFF. CDR3 in DNA: TGCGCCAGCAGCTTGGCCTCTACAGTCAACAATGAGCAGTTCTTC. The chain employs TRBV5-1 and TRBJ2-1, with D uncertain. The CDR3 is 15 residues long. V was cut by 0 bases and J by 5 bases, with 12 bases left in between. Germline V gives CDR1 SGHRS, CDR2 YFSETQ. Combining the CDR3 with reference TRBV5-1 and TRBJ2-1 gives the whole variable domain KAGVTQTPRYLIKTRGQQVTLSCSPISGHRSVSWYQQTPGQGLQFLFEYFSETQRNKGNFPGRFSGRQFSNSRSEMNVSTLELGDSALYLCASSLASTVNNEQFFGPGTRLTVL.

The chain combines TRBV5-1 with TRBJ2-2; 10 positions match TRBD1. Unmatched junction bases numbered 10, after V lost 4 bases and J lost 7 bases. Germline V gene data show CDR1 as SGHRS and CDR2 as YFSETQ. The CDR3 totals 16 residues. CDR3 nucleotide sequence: TGCGCCAGCAGCCTACTGACAGGGGGCGGTGGCGGGGAGCTGTTTTTT. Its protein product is CASSLLTGGGGGELFF.

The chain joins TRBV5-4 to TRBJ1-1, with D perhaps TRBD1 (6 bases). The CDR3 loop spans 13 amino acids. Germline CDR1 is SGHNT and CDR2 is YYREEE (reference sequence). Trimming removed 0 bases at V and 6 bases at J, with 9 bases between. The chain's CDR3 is CASSLDRAAEAFF. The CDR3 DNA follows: TGTGCCAGCAGCTTGGACAGGGCCGCTGAAGCTTTCTTT.

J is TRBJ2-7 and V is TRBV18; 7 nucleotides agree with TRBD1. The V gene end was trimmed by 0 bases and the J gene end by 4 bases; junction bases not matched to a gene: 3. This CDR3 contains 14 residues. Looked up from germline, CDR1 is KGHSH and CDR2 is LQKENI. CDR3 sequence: CASSPPDRNYEQYF. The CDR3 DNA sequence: TGTGCCAGCTCACCACCGGACAGGAATTACGAGCAGTACTTC. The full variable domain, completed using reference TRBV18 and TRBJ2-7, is NAGVMQNPRHLVRRRGQEARLRCSPMKGHSHVYWYRQLPEEGLKFMVYLQKENIIDESGMPKERFSAEFPKEGPSILRIQQVVRGDSAAYFCASSPPDRNYEQYFGPGTRLTVT.

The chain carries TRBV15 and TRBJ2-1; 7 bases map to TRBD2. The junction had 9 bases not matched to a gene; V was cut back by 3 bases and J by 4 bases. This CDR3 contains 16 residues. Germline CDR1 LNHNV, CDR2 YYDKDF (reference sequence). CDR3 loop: CATSSSVLADYNEQFF. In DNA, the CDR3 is TGTGCCACCAGCAGCTCGGTGCTAGCGGATTACAATGAGCAGTTCTTC.

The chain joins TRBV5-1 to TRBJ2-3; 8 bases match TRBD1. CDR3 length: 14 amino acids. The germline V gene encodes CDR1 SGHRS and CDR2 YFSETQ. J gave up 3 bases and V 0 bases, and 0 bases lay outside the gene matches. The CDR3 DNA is TGCGCCAGCAGCTTGGACAGGGGGACAGATACGCAGTATTTT. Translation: CASSLDRGTDTQYF.

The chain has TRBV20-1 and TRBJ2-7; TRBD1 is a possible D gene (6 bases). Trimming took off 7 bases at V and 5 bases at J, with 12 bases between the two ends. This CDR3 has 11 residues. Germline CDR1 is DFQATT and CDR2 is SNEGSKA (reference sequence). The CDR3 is CSVPGDNEQYV. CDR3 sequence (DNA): TGCAGTGTGCCAGGGGATAACGAGCAGTACGTC.

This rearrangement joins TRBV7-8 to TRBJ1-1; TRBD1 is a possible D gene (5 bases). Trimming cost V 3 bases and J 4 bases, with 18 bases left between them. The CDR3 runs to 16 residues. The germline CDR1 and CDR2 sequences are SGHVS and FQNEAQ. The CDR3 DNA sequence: TGTGCCAGCAGCTTTCTACGGTTTCAGGGTAGCACTGAAGCTTTCTTT. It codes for CASSFLRFQGSTEAFF.

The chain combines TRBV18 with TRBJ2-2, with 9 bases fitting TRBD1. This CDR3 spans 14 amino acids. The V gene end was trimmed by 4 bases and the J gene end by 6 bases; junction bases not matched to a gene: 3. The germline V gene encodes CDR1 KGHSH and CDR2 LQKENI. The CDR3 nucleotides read TGTGCCAGCTCACTGGGACAGGGAGCCGGGGAGCTGTTTTTT. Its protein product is CASSLGQGAGELFF.

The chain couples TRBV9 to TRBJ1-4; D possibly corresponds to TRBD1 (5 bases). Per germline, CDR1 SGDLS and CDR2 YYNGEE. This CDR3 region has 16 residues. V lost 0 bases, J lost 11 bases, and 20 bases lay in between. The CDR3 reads CASSVGGGGQAEKLFF. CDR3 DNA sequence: TGTGCCAGCAGCGTAGGGGGTGGCGGACAAGCCGAGAAACTGTTTTTT.

CDR3 in amino acids: CASRIDRGDTEAFF. For the CDR3, the DNA is TGTGCCAGCAGAATAGACAGGGGTGATACTGAAGCTTTCTTT. The chain joins TRBV6-5 to TRBJ1-1; 8 bases are shared with TRBD1. Losses at the gene ends were 6 bases for V and 5 bases for J; bases not matched to a gene: 8. CDR1 MNHEY and CDR2 SVGAGI come from the germline V gene. The CDR3 loop spans 14 amino acids.

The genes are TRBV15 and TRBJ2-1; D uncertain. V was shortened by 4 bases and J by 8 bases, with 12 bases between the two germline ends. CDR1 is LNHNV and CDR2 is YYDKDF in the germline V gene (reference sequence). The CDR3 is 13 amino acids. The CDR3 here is CATSIRSEDEQFF. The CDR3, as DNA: TGTGCCACCAGCATACGGTCCGAGGATGAGCAGTTCTTC.

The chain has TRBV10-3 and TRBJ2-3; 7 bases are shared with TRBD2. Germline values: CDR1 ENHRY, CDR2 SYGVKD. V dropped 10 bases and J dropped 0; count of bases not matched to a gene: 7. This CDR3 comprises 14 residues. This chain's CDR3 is CATSAGRSTDTQYF. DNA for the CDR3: TGTGCCACCTCAGCGGGGCGGAGCACAGATACGCAGTATTTT.